The clone carrying this TCR beta chain was seen many times. The antigen is undetermined. Germline-derived CDR1 and CDR2 are SGHAT and FQNNGV. Trimming left V 1 base short and J 6 bases short, with 12 bases between. This CDR3 is built from 14 residues. The sample belongs to a study of T cells in Graves' hyperthyroidism and ophthalmopathy. The wider study: Pretreatment peripheral blood was obtained at initial diagnosis. Study-level results: A model using 13 V-J features told ophthalmopathy apart from stable hyperthyroidism. Among clonotypes expanded in thyroid above 0.001, most were also found in blood.

Template material for amplifying TCR beta CDR3 regions consisted of RNA transcripts. The primer set for the first-round RT-PCR of the TCR CDR3 was HTBI. TCRdb used MiXCR to reprocess the multiplex PCR reads, holding one entry per CDR3 protein. The data show hundreds of thousands of distinct CDR3 sequences, less than 20% seen once. The source material was blood. The chain recombines TRBV11-2 with TRBJ1-2; weak D call: TRBD1 (5 bases). The sequence was obtained from a woman younger than 35 with Graves' hyperthyroidism. The CDR3 loop reads CASSLVGGAHGYTF. For the CDR3, the DNA is TGTGCCAGCAGCTTAGTCGGAGGGGCGCATGGCTACACCTTC.